This entry lists 2 T cell receptor beta chains sequenced from one sample in a study of control samples from healthy donors and cancer patients. The repertoire was sequenced with immunoSEQ multiplex PCR; TCRdb's copy has only in-frame clones and lacks some. The data contain about 150,000 clones, approximately 94% of them singletons. Source material: blood. The receptors originated from a man aged 35 to 55 in good health.

Turning to this clone: Other DNA sequences from this sample encode an identical CDR3 as well. V gene TRBV6-5 combines with J gene TRBJ1-2; D possibly corresponds to TRBD1 (5 bases). CDR3 length: 14 residues. Germline V gene lookup returns CDR1 MNHEY and CDR2 SVGAGI. The ends were cut back, 0 bases at V and 5 bases at J, with 10 bases in the middle. The CDR3 reads CASSYSGRSYGYTF. The CDR3 DNA follows: TGTGCCAGCAGTTACTCGGGGCGGAGTTATGGCTACACCTTC.

The V and J genes are TRBV4-1 and TRBJ1-1; 8 nucleotides agree with TRBD1. This CDR3 has 19 amino acids. Germline loops: CDR1 MGHRA, CDR2 YSYEKL. V lost 4 bases and J lost 0; bases outside the gene matches: 16. CDR3 amino acids: CASSRPDRATGRMNTEAFF. Here the CDR3 DNA reads TGCGCCAGCAGCCGGCCGGACAGGGCCACGGGGCGGATGAACACTGAAGCTTTCTTT.